The rows below give T cell receptor beta chains drawn from one sample of a study of response to subunit inactivated influenza vaccine. One entry per CDR3 protein, called by TCRdb with MiXCR from the RT-PCR reads. The sample yields more than 200,000 distinct CDR3 sequences, over 9% seen once. This sample comprised non-naive T cells sorted from PBMCs, obtained 14 to 15 days before vaccination. The source of these receptors is a man aged 50 to 60 who received an inactivated influenza vaccine. The CDR3 runs from the conserved cysteine through the conserved F or W. D genes are given only for firm matches. The size entry is marked missing in some rows and otherwise reads once, few, many or a size class.

D: NA; J: TRBJ2-1; V: TRBV3-1; size: NA; CDR3: CASSQLGQPNEQFF; DNA: TGTGCCAGCAGCCAACTCGGACAGCCTAATGAGCAGTTCTTC
D: NA; J: TRBJ1-4; V: TRBV11-2; size: many; CDR3: CASSSDLGEKLFF; DNA: TGTGCCAGCAGCTCGGATCTGGGCGAAAAACTGTTTTTT
D: NA; J: TRBJ2-5; V: TRBV10-2; size: NA; CDR3: CASSEYETQYF; DNA: TGCGCCAGCAGTGAGTACGAGACCCAGTACTTC
D: TRBD1; J: TRBJ1-2; V: TRBV7-2; size: few; CDR3: CASSSGQGWRGYTF; DNA: TGTGCCAGCAGCTCGGGACAGGGGTGGCGCGGCTACACCTTC
D: NA; J: TRBJ1-6; V: TRBV15; size: few; CDR3: CATSKASGQGPLHF; DNA: TGTGCCACCAGCAAAGCATCCGGGCAGGGTCCCCTCCACTTT
D: TRBD1; J: TRBJ2-1; V: TRBV11-1; size: NA; CDR3: CASSVLQGSPHFYNEQFF; DNA: TGTGCCAGCAGCGTACTACAGGGGTCTCCCCACTTCTACAATGAGCAGTTCTTC
D: TRBD1; J: TRBJ2-7; V: TRBV7-2; size: NA; CDR3: CASSRSSRDRAYEQYF; DNA: TGTGCCAGCAGCCGCTCGTCTCGGGACAGGGCCTACGAGCAGTACTTC
D: NA; J: TRBJ2-7; V: TRBV7-9; size: NA; CDR3: CASSLPGFREQHF; DNA: TGTGCCAGCAGCTTACCGGGATTTAGGGAGCAGCACTTC
D: TRBD2; J: TRBJ2-3; V: TRBV4-2; size: NA; CDR3: CASSQKTSGRADTDTQYF; DNA: TGTGCCAGCAGCCAAAAGACTAGCGGGAGGGCCGATACAGATACGCAGTATTTT
D: TRBD2; J: TRBJ2-7; V: TRBV12-3/TRBV12-4; size: many; CDR3: CASTPNLGTKCSF; DNA: TGTGCCAGCACCCCCAACTTGGGGACTAAGTGTTCCTTC
D: NA; J: TRBJ1-4; V: TRBV4-2; size: many; CDR3: CASSQQAGHSGIFDEKLFF; DNA: TGTGCCAGCAGCCAACAGGCGGGACACTCCGGAATATTCGATGAAAAACTGTTTTTT
D: NA; J: TRBJ2-1; V: TRBV7-6; size: few; CDR3: CASSPPGNKYNEQFF; DNA: TGTGCCAGCAGCCCCCCCGGGAACAAGTACAATGAGCAGTTCTTC
D: NA; J: TRBJ1-6; V: TRBV5-5; size: NA; CDR3: CASSPGFYNSPLHF; DNA: TGTGCCAGCAGCCCGGGATTCTATAATTCACCCCTCCACTTT
D: NA; J: TRBJ2-1; V: TRBV20-1; size: NA; CDR3: CSATPRAGYNEQFF; DNA: TGCAGTGCTACCCCCAGGGCGGGATACAATGAGCAGTTCTTC
D: NA; J: TRBJ1-1; V: TRBV20-1; size: many; CDR3: CSAPFLNTEAFF; DNA: TGCAGTGCTCCATTCTTGAACACTGAAGCTTTCTTT
D: TRBD1; J: TRBJ2-1; V: TRBV20-1; size: few; CDR3: CSARSFDRANEQFF; DNA: TGCAGTGCTAGATCCTTCGACAGGGCCAATGAGCAGTTCTTC